This T cell receptor (beta chain) was sequenced in a study of cytomegalovirus exposure and HLA in healthy donors. About the research overall: The 120 or so validation repertoires used the same platform as the 650 to 850 first-cohort repertoires, a later analysis reported. Study-level findings and limits: Overall, roughly 160 TCR beta chains were annotated as cytomegalovirus-associated.

The method was immunoSEQ multiplex PCR; TCRdb's version includes in-frame clones alone and lacks a portion of them. In the table there are about 160,000 clones, 88% of which are singletons. To note about this clone: The antigen remains unidentified.

The donors were part of the validation cohort of 100 to 150 subjects. That cohort was separate from the first cohort, which comprised 666 subjects. The receptor's source is a man between 18 and 29 years old in good health and CMV-seronegative. Sequenced: PBMCs.

Here the CDR3 reads CASSLLGGANQPQHF. CDR3 DNA sequence: TGTGCCAGCAGCTTATTGGGGGGGGCGAATCAGCCCCAGCATTTT. The chain couples TRBV7-9 to TRBJ1-5, with a tentative D call TRBD1 (6 bases). From germline, CDR1 is SEHNR and CDR2 FQNEAQ (reference sequence). The CDR3 has 15 amino acids. Trimming left V 2 bases short and J 4 bases short, with 12 bases between.